These 30 T cell receptor beta chains were all obtained from the same sample, sequenced in a study of T cell responses to AZD1222 COVID-19 vaccine. Using immunoSEQ multiplex PCR, the repertoire was profiled, and TCRdb retains in-frame clones only, with some absent. This sample has about 160,000 clones; 80% to 90% occur once, and the top ten carry roughly 6.9%. Sequences were derived from peripheral blood, sampled on day 0 of AZD1222 vaccination. These receptors all come from an adult in good health.

The chain recombines TRBV9 with TRBJ1-3; TRBD1 matches 9 bases. Germline V gene data show CDR1 as SGDLS and CDR2 as YYNGEE. With V trimmed by 0 bases and J by 4 bases, 5 bases remained unmatched. The CDR3 has 16 residues. CDR3 amino acids: CASSVETGGRGNTIYF. The CDR3 region has the DNA TGTGCCAGCAGCGTAGAAACAGGGGGCAGAGGAAACACCATATATTTT.

This chain uses TRBV5-1 with TRBJ2-1, with 8 nucleotides matching TRBD2. Germline V gives CDR1 SGHRS, CDR2 YFSETQ. The CDR3 is made up of 14 amino acids. V shed 5 bases, J shed 7 bases, and the junction held 8 bases outside the gene matches. The CDR3: CASSAAGDKNEQFF. Written as DNA, the CDR3 is TGCGCCAGCAGTGCAGCGGGGGATAAGAATGAGCAGTTCTTC. The variable domain in full, with the rest retrieved from reference TRBV5-1 and TRBJ2-1, is KAGVTQTPRYLIKTRGQQVTLSCSPISGHRSVSWYQQTPGQGLQFLFEYFSETQRNKGNFPGRFSGRQFSNSRSEMNVSTLELGDSALYLCASSAAGDKNEQFFGPGTRLTVL.

This sequence joins TRBV10-1 and TRBJ2-1; TRBD1 matches 8 bases. J was trimmed by 4 bases and V by 3 bases; bases with no gene match: 8. Looked up from germline, CDR1 is WNHNN and CDR2 is SYGVQD (reference sequence). CDR3 size: 16 residues. CDR3 protein: CASSETQGAEYNEQFF. For the CDR3, the DNA is TGCGCCAGCAGTGAAACGCAGGGGGCGGAGTACAATGAGCAGTTCTTC.

This chain connects TRBV24-1 to TRBJ1-1; no definite D call. The CDR3 has 15 residues. CDR1 is KGHDR and CDR2 is SFDVKD in the germline V gene. Trimming stripped 1 base from V and 1 base from J, with 9 bases between. CDR3 sequence (DNA): TGTGCCACCAGTGATTTCGGCGGCAGGAACACTGAAGCTTTCTTT. Its translation: CATSDFGGRNTEAFF.

This chain connects TRBV5-4 to TRBJ1-1, with a possible D match to TRBD1 (6 bases). Germline CDR1 SGHNT, CDR2 YYREEE (reference sequence). V was cut by 0 bases and J by 1 base, with 10 bases left in between. This CDR3 comprises 15 residues. The CDR3 here is CASSLAGHRNTEAFF. The CDR3 DNA sequence: TGTGCCAGCAGCTTGGCGGGACATAGGAACACTGAAGCTTTCTTT.

This chain joins TRBV19 and TRBJ1-6; maybe TRBD1 (6 bases). CDR3 length: 15 amino acids. The V end lost 4 bases, the J end lost 10 bases, and 17 bases lay between the germline ends. Germline values: CDR1 LNHDA, CDR2 SQIVND (reference sequence). The chain's CDR3 is CASSTYNRVESPLHF. CDR3 sequence (DNA): TGTGCCAGTAGTACCTATAACAGGGTGGAATCACCCCTCCACTTT. Using reference TRBV19 and TRBJ1-6 for the parts outside the CDR3, the full variable domain is DGGITQSPKYLFRKEGQNVTLSCEQNLNHDAMYWYRQDPGQGLRLIYYSQIVNDFQKGDIAEGYSVSREKKESFPLTVTSAQKNPTAFYLCASSTYNRVESPLHFGNGTRLTVT.

The rearrangement joins TRBV27 to TRBJ2-4; D possibly corresponds to TRBD1 (6 bases). This CDR3 comprises 19 residues. The V end was cut by 8 bases, the J end by 1 base, with 27 bases between. From germline, CDR1 is MNHEY and CDR2 SMNVEV (reference sequence). The CDR3 loop is CASGKDRDTLRGAKNIQYF. The CDR3 DNA reads TGTGCCAGCGGAAAAGACCGGGACACTCTAAGAGGGGCCAAAAACATTCAGTACTTC.

The rearrangement uses TRBV7-9 and TRBJ1-6, with 7 bases fitting TRBD1. In germline, CDR1 is SEHNR, CDR2 FQNEAQ (reference sequence). Trimming at V came to 5 bases and at J to 3 bases, leaving 4 bases not matched to a gene. This CDR3 has 15 residues. DNA of the CDR3: TGTGCCAGCAGCCCCAGGGGGGACTATAATTCACCCCTCCACTTT. It specifies CASSPRGDYNSPLHF.

This clone was found once. The chain links TRBV19 to TRBJ2-3; tentatively, D is TRBD2 (6 bases). CDR3 length equals 16 residues. Per the germline V gene, CDR1 is LNHDA and CDR2 is SQIVND (reference sequence). The V end lost 5 bases, the J end lost 3 bases, and 18 bases lay between the germline ends. The CDR3 protein is CASSSPGTEVTDTQYF. The CDR3, as DNA: TGTGCCAGTAGTTCCCCCGGGACTGAGGTAACAGATACGCAGTATTTT.

The rearrangement links TRBV29-1 to TRBJ2-2; 8 bases line up with TRBD2. In germline, CDR1 is SQVTM, CDR2 ANQGSEA. The CDR3 loop spans 14 amino acids. V shed 5 bases and J 4 bases; nucleotides not matched to a gene: 6. The CDR3 DNA follows: TGCAGCGTTCGTTACGCGGGGGGCACCGGGGAGCTGTTTTTT. Translating it yields CSVRYAGGTGELFF.

The V call is TRBV6-2 or TRBV6-3, the J call TRBJ1-6, with unresolved D. Germline assignment: CDR1 MNHEY and CDR2 SVGEGT. The V and J ends lost 2 bases and 5 bases respectively, with 7 bases between them. The CDR3 totals 14 residues. CDR3: CASSYGRNNSPLHF. Here the CDR3 DNA reads TGTGCCAGCAGTTACGGACGGAATAATTCACCCCTCCACTTT.

V is TRBV12-5 and J is TRBJ2-5; 11 nucleotides align to TRBD2. CDR1 LGHNT and CDR2 FRNRAP come from the germline V gene. V lost 6 bases, J lost 7 bases, and 13 bases stayed unmatched. This CDR3 has 16 amino acids. CDR3 nucleotides: TGTGCTAGTGGAACAATACTAGCGGGGGATCGAGGGACCCAGTACTTC. Its protein is CASGTILAGDRGTQYF.

This chain connects TRBV4-1 to TRBJ1-2; TRBD1 might be the D (6 bases). The CDR3 is 15 amino acids. CDR1 is MGHRA and CDR2 is YSYEKL in the germline V gene. V lost 6 bases and J lost 5, with 19 bases in between. The CDR3 here is CASSLAGDTKYGYTF. DNA of the CDR3: TGCGCCAGCAGTCTAGCGGGGGACACAAAATATGGCTACACCTTC.

The CDR3 DNA is TGTGCCAGTAGTAGGGGACAGAAGTACCAAGAGACCCAGTACTTC. As protein: CASSRGQKYQETQYF. J is TRBJ2-5 and V is TRBV19; 7 bases align to TRBD1. CDR1 is LNHDA, CDR2 SQIVND, per germline (reference sequence). The CDR3 covers 15 residues. Germline trimming cut 4 bases from V and 0 bases from J; bases unmatched to any gene: 5.

The chain couples TRBV6-2 or TRBV6-3 to TRBJ2-7, with TRBD2 matching 7 bases. V trimming: 1 base; J trimming: 4 bases; junction bases outside the gene matches: 1. This CDR3 contains 13 residues. Germline V lookup: CDR1 MNHEY, CDR2 SVGEGT. The CDR3 protein is CASSYLRGYEQYV. CDR3 in DNA: TGTGCCAGCAGTTACTTGCGGGGGTACGAGCAGTACGTC.

This rearrangement joins TRBV5-4 to TRBJ2-5; 7 bases agree with TRBD2. Germline V CDR1 and CDR2: SGHNT, YYREEE (reference sequence). V gave up 3 bases and J gave up 2 bases; unmatched junction bases: 7. This CDR3 comprises 15 residues. The CDR3 DNA is TGTGCCAGCAGCTACGGGACTATCCTACAAGAGACCCAGTACTTC. Translation: CASSYGTILQETQYF.

The J gene is TRBJ2-1, the V gene TRBV11-2; a weak D match, TRBD2 (6 bases). V gave up 1 base and J gave up 6 bases, with 13 bases separating them. The CDR3 totals 15 residues. The germline CDR1 and CDR2 sequences are SGHAT and FQNNGV. For the CDR3, the DNA is TGTGCCAGCAGCTTAGGTACGGGGGTGCTCAATGAGCAGTTCTTC. As protein: CASSLGTGVLNEQFF.

The V gene is TRBV6-5, the J gene TRBJ2-2; 7 nucleotides match TRBD1. V trimming: 6 bases; J trimming: 3 bases; junction bases outside the gene matches: 7. This CDR3 spans 15 amino acids. Germline assignment: CDR1 MNHEY and CDR2 SVGAGI. CDR3 residues: CASRETGWYTGELFF. DNA for the CDR3: TGTGCCAGCAGAGAGACAGGGTGGTACACCGGGGAGCTGTTTTTT.

This chain uses TRBV7-8 with TRBJ1-1; D might be TRBD1 (6 bases). The germline V gene has CDR1 SGHVS and CDR2 FQNEAQ. V was trimmed by 4 bases and J by 1 base, leaving 10 bases between them. The CDR3 is 14 amino acids. The CDR3 DNA reads TGTGCCAGCAGCTCTACAGGGTGGAACACTGAAGCTTTCTTT. Amino acid sequence: CASSSTGWNTEAFF.

The rearrangement uses TRBV7-3 and TRBJ2-1, with D tentatively TRBD1 (6 bases). Trimming took 5 bases from V and 3 from J, leaving 14 bases between them. The germline V gene has CDR1 SGHTA and CDR2 FQGTGA. CDR3 length: 15 residues. The CDR3 nucleotides are TGTGCCAGCAGCGGCTCGGGACAACTCTACAATGAGCAGTTCTTC. The encoded protein is CASSGSGQLYNEQFF.

The chain joins TRBV4-3 to TRBJ2-3; D is tentatively TRBD1 or TRBD2 (5 bases each). The V gene's germline CDR1 is LGHNA and CDR2 YSLEER. V shed 1 base and J shed 7 bases, with 15 bases lying between them. The CDR3 has 15 amino acids. The CDR3 DNA follows: TGCGCCAGCAGCCAAGGAACGGGGCTGGATTATACGCAGTATTTT. The encoded protein is CASSQGTGLDYTQYF.

This clone has only a few counts. The genes are TRBV15 and TRBJ1-6, with D unclear. Trimming shortened V by 0 bases and J by 3 bases, and 15 bases separated the two germline ends. The CDR3 has 18 residues. Germline V lookup: CDR1 LNHNV, CDR2 YYDKDF (reference sequence). CDR3 bases: TGTGCCACCAGCAGAGATTTTGGGATGACATACTATAATTCACCCCTCCACTTT. This sequence encodes CATSRDFGMTYYNSPLHF.

This clone occurred once. CDR3 coding DNA: TGTGCCATCGGGGGGACAGGGAACACTGAAGCTTTCTTT. Its translation is CAIGGTGNTEAFF. The chain joins TRBV10-3 to TRBJ1-1, with 8 bases aligning to TRBD1. J was trimmed by 1 base and V by 8 bases; bases with no gene match: 3. The CDR3 has 13 amino acids. Germline V lookup: CDR1 ENHRY, CDR2 SYGVKD.

The genes are TRBV30 and TRBJ2-5; 8 bases are a match to TRBD2. Germline V CDR1 and CDR2: GTSNPN, SVGIG (reference sequence). V shed 3 bases, J shed 9 bases, and the junction held 9 bases outside the gene matches. The CDR3 runs to 13 residues. The CDR3 DNA follows: TGTGCCTGGAGAAGATTGCCCGGGGGGGCCCAGTACTTC. Protein: CAWRRLPGGAQYF.

This chain links TRBV2 with TRBJ2-5; possibly TRBD2 for D (7 bases). This CDR3 is 14 amino acids long. CDR1 and CDR2 (germline): SNHLY, FYNNEI. V shed 8 bases and J shed 5 bases, with 18 bases lying between them. The CDR3 sequence: CASSQGGAGETQYF. DNA for the CDR3: TGTGCCAGCTCCCAAGGGGGGGCAGGGGAGACCCAGTACTTC.

The V gene is TRBV10-3, the J gene TRBJ1-3; the D is unclear. Germline-derived CDR1 and CDR2 are ENHRY and SYGVKD. Trimming cost V 0 bases and J 1 base, with 19 bases left between them. The CDR3 has 19 residues. The CDR3 is CAISESAVIPRSSGNTIYF. For the CDR3, the DNA is TGTGCCATCAGTGAGTCGGCAGTCATCCCCCGAAGTTCTGGAAACACCATATATTTT.

This clone has a single count. The V and J genes are TRBV27 and TRBJ2-3; 13 nucleotides match TRBD2. From germline, CDR1 is MNHEY and CDR2 SMNVEV (reference sequence). The CDR3 is 19 residues long. V trimming: 5 bases; J trimming: 1 base; junction bases outside the gene matches: 12. The CDR3 DNA reads as TGTGCCAGCAGTGACGAACTAGCGGGGGGGGAGATCGGCACAGATACGCAGTATTTT. This gives the protein CASSDELAGGEIGTDTQYF.

V is TRBV4-1 and J is TRBJ2-5, with D unresolved. Trimming pared 1 base from V and 5 bases from J, leaving 11 bases between. Germline V gives CDR1 MGHRA, CDR2 YSYEKL. This CDR3 region has 14 residues. The CDR3 reads CASSQVLVKETQYF. The CDR3 coding sequence is TGCGCCAGCAGCCAAGTTCTCGTTAAGGAGACCCAGTACTTC.

V usage is TRBV2 and J usage is TRBJ2-7; possible D gene TRBD2, 7 bases. This CDR3 comprises 14 residues. V was shortened by 4 bases and J by 4 bases, with 14 bases between the two germline ends. From germline, CDR1 is SNHLY and CDR2 FYNNEI. The CDR3 region is CASSGGGAVYEQYV. CDR3 nucleotides: TGTGCCAGCAGTGGTGGGGGGGCTGTTTACGAGCAGTACGTC.

The chain joins TRBV5-4 to TRBJ2-7; possibly TRBD1 for D (5 bases). Germline V gene sequence: CDR1 SGHNT, CDR2 YYREEE (reference sequence). The CDR3 is 12 amino acids. V was pared by 4 bases and J by 2 bases, with 7 bases between. The CDR3 protein is CASSDRAYEQYF. In DNA, the CDR3 is TGTGCCAGCAGCGACAGAGCCTACGAGCAGTACTTC.